This T cell receptor beta chain derives from a study of blood T cell repertoires in COVID-19. Across the study: The United States, Italy and Spain were the sources of the acute and convalescent COVID-19 samples.

The germline V gene has CDR1 MNHEY and CDR2 SVGAGI. Trimming removed 6 bases from V and 4 bases from J, with 12 bases in between. This CDR3 is built from 13 residues. Original data processing: Reference gene primer amplification gave nucleated cell count estimates. Profiling relied on immunoSEQ multiplex PCR, and the TCRdb table lists in-frame clones only, not all of them. V, J and clone size are taken as reported in that table, and D and trimming were inferred from the DNA itself. Among roughly 280,000 clones listed, 86% were seen once. Sequencing used peripheral blood. The receptor was isolated from a man between 18 and 29 years old with active or convalescent COVID-19. V usage is TRBV6-5 and J usage is TRBJ1-2, with D unresolved. The CDR3 coding sequence is TGTGCCAGCAGATCCGGGGTCAGCTATGGCTACACCTTC. As protein: CASRSGVSYGYTF.